The 7 T cell receptor beta chains given below trace back to one sample, sequenced in a study of OX40 agonist ivuxolimab in advanced cancers. Measured with immunoSEQ multiplex PCR; TCRdb has only the in-frame clones, and not every one. The table shows tens of thousands of clones, with around 92% occurring only once. The sample was CD4+ or CD8+ T cells sorted from blood, taken in a trial of the OX40 agonist ivuxolimab. The source is an adult with an advanced solid tumor such as melanoma, head and neck, liver or kidney cancer.

The gene calls are TRBV21-1 and TRBJ2-1; the table's D call, TRBD2, has no DNA check behind it. TRBV21-1 is described as a pseudogene. This CDR3 has 16 amino acids. This CDR3 reads CASSKALCRSYNEQFF. For the CDR3, the DNA is TGTGCCAGCAGCAAAGCGCTTTGTCGGTCCTACAATGAGCAGTTCTTC.

The V call is TRBV5-6, the J call TRBJ2-5, with 8 bases fitting TRBD1. The CDR3 has 15 amino acids. Unmatched junction bases numbered 5, after V lost 1 base and J lost 3 bases. CDR1 and CDR2 from the germline V gene are SGHDT and YYEEEE. CDR3 sequence: CASSLTGGPKETQYF. The CDR3, as DNA: TGTGCCAGCAGCTTGACAGGGGGACCGAAAGAGACCCAGTACTTC.

The chain employs TRBV18 and TRBJ2-7, with D perhaps being TRBD1 or TRBD2 (6 bases each). In germline, CDR1 is KGHSH, CDR2 LQKENI. V lost 1 base, J lost 2 bases, and 15 bases lay in between. The CDR3 contains 16 residues. CDR3 DNA: TGTGCCAGCTCACCACGTCTCGGGGGCTCGACCTACGAGCAGTACTTC. Translation: CASSPRLGGSTYEQYF.

The table lists this clone with a count of one. The chain recombines TRBV7-3 with TRBJ1-2, with a weak D call TRBD1 (5 bases). The germline V gene has CDR1 SGHTA and CDR2 FQGTGA. This CDR3 spans 16 amino acids. The V end lost 7 bases, the J end lost 2 bases, and 20 bases lay between the germline ends. The CDR3 DNA follows: TGTGCCAGCACCCAACGGGGGGGAGGGATGAACTATGGCTACACCTTC. Encoded protein: CASTQRGGGMNYGYTF.

The rearrangement uses TRBV5-1 and TRBJ1-2; TRBD1 matches 7 bases. This CDR3 is built from 15 residues. Germline assignment: CDR1 SGHRS and CDR2 YFSETQ. V dropped 3 bases and J dropped 4; count of bases not matched to a gene: 9. The CDR3 region is CASSSPGQTFYGYTF. The CDR3 DNA follows: TGCGCCAGCAGCTCGCCGGGACAGACCTTCTATGGCTACACCTTC.

The chain recombines TRBV29-1 with TRBJ2-3, with TRBD1 matching 8 bases. The CDR3 sequence is 12 residues long. CDR1 SQVTM and CDR2 ANQGSEA come from the germline V gene. The V and J ends lost 7 bases and 5 bases, in that order; junction bases with no gene match: 5. CDR3 in DNA: TGCAGCGCGGACAGGGAAATAGATACGCAGTATTTT. It specifies CSADREIDTQYF.

This chain joins TRBV19 and TRBJ2-7; TRBD2 agrees at 8 bases. CDR3 length: 14 amino acids. Germline CDR1 and CDR2: LNHDA and SQIVND (reference sequence). The junction had 6 bases not matched to a gene; V was cut back by 5 bases and J by 3 bases. The CDR3 loop reads CASSRGGVIYEQYF. CDR3 in DNA: TGTGCCAGTAGTCGGGGGGGGGTCATCTACGAGCAGTACTTC.